This TCR beta chain was sequenced in a study of cytomegalovirus exposure and HLA in healthy donors. V lost 2 bases and J lost 3; bases outside the gene matches: 4. CDR3 length: 14 residues. Germline CDR1 is SGHNT and CDR2 is YYREEE (reference sequence). The PCR used 60 Vbeta and 13 Jbeta primers. As originally analysed: Approximately 9.9 million shared chains were among the roughly 78 million unique TCR beta chains that a later analysis counted. Produced via immunoSEQ multiplex PCR; TCRdb's table is partial and in-frame only. That table is the source of V, J and clone size, and D and trimming were worked out from the DNA. In the table there are approximately 110,000 clones, 70% to 80% of which are singletons.

This TCR was recovered from a woman aged 25 to 39 in good health and CMV-seropositive. The sequencing input was PBMCs. The chain is built from TRBV5-4 and TRBJ2-7; 8 nucleotides line up with TRBD1. This CDR3 is CASSLLDRGYEQYF. CDR3 DNA sequence: TGTGCCAGCAGCTTATTAGACAGGGGCTACGAGCAGTACTTC. The complete variable domain, with remaining parts taken from reference TRBV5-4 and TRBJ2-7, reads ETGVTQSPTHLIKTRGQQVTLRCSSQSGHNTVSWYQQALGQGPQFIFQYYREEENGRGNFPPRFSGLQFPNYSSELNVNALELDDSALYLCASSLLDRGYEQYFGPGTRLTVT.